This entry concerns a single TCR beta chain. Its target is not known. This specimen belongs to a study of cytomegalovirus exposure and HLA in healthy donors. Broader study findings: Both high specificity and high sensitivity reportedly marked the classifier's diagnosis of cytomegalovirus status. Reportedly, fewer N-insertions than the roughly 600-donor mean appeared in an Asian-associated ancestry cluster in a later analysis. Of the V segments, some could not be distinguished, including TRBV6-2 and TRBV6-3, and were excluded. A later analysis linked a missense DCLRE1C variant to TCR beta V- and J-gene trimming.

Researchers ran the PCR with 60 Vbeta and 13 Jbeta primers. Sequencing was performed with immunoSEQ multiplex PCR; in TCRdb, only in-frame clones are kept and a portion is missing. The sample holds 150,000 to 180,000 clones, roughly 85% seen once. Trimming took off 1 base at V and 7 bases at J, with 8 bases between the two ends. The CDR3 extends over 12 amino acids. The germline V gene has CDR1 GTSNPN and CDR2 SVGIG (reference sequence). This clonotype was sampled from a woman aged 18-29 years in good health and CMV-seronegative. The sample consisted of PBMCs. The V call is TRBV30, the J call TRBJ1-5; D unresolved. CDR3 amino acids: CAWSDLGQPQHF. The CDR3 DNA reads as TGTGCCTGGAGTGACCTGGGCCAGCCCCAGCATTTT.